The sequence of this TCR beta chain was determined in a study of T cell changes during pregnancy in multiple sclerosis. This clone was seen a single time. Generated by immunoSEQ multiplex PCR, the TCRdb table keeps only in-frame clones and is missing some. The repertoire includes 81,000 or so clones, roughly nine tenths of them detected once, and roughly 3.5% sits in the top ten. Germline V gene sequence: CDR1 MNHEY, CDR2 SMNVEV (reference sequence). Trimming took 6 bases from V and 11 from J; bases not matched to a gene: 10. The CDR3 runs 13 residues. This chain connects TRBV27 to TRBJ1-1; 9 bases agree with TRBD1. The source of this sequence is a female donor in good health, serving as a control in a pregnancy study. Some clones in this sample may be carry-over from other donors' samples. The sample in question was PBMCs, obtained in the first trimester of pregnancy. The CDR3 DNA reads as TGTGCCAGCAGGCCCAGGGGGGACAGGGTTGCTTTCTTT. This gives the protein CASRPRGDRVAFF.